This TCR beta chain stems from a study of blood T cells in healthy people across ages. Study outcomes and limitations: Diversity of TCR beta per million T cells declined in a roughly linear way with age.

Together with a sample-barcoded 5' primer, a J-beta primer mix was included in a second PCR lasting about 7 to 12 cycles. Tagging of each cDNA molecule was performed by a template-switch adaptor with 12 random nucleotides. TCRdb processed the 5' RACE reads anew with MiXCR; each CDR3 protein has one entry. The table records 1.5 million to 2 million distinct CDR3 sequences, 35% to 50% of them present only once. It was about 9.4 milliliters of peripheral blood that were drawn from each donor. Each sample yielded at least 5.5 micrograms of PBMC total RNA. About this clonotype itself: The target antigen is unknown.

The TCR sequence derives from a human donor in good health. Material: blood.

CDR3 loop: CASSPTQGAYEQYF. The CDR3 DNA reads TGTGCCAGCTCACCAACCCAGGGGGCTTACGAGCAGTACTTC. This chain uses TRBV18 with TRBJ2-7; 8 bases agree with TRBD1. Germline assignment: CDR1 KGHSH and CDR2 LQKENI. The CDR3 covers 14 residues. V was clipped by 2 bases and J by 4 bases; unmatched bases: 4.